This T cell receptor (beta chain) was sequenced for a study of CD8+CD57+ T cells in acquired aplastic anemia. For the study at large: The DNA of sorted CD4+ and CD8+ cells averaged 3.2 ug. Mean read depth for CD4+ cells from healthy donors was about 9.9 million.

This clonotype was seen a few times. Its antigen remains unidentified. The study, taken as a whole, reports: Any difference that existed in CD8+ Simpson's diversity between patients and controls was not significant. Between patients and controls, approximately 29 CD8+ CDR3 sequences were found in common.

The use of genomic DNA as template underpinned the TCR beta VDJ and CDR3 profiling. TCRdb re-called the reads with MiXCR, one entry per CDR3 protein. The table records 120,000 or so distinct CDR3 sequences, 48% of them present only once. The TCR originated in a human donor in good health, serving as a control. The sequencing input was sorted CD4+, CD8+, or CD8+CD57+ T cells (not recorded which) from PBMCs.

The CDR3 is CASSEYANEQFF. The CDR3 DNA sequence: TGTGCCAGCAGTGAATACGCCAATGAGCAGTTCTTC. The V call is TRBV25-1, the J call TRBJ2-1; D is ambiguous. V was pared by 0 bases and J by 6 bases, with 3 bases between. This CDR3 region has 12 residues. Germline CDR1 and CDR2: MGHDK and SYGVNS. The whole variable domain, filled in from reference TRBV25-1 and TRBJ2-1, reads EADIYQTPRYLVIGTGKKITLECSQTMGHDKMYWYQQDPGMELHLIHYSYGVNSTEKGDLSSESTVSRIRTEHFPLTLESARPSHTSQYLCASSEYANEQFFGPGTRLTVL.